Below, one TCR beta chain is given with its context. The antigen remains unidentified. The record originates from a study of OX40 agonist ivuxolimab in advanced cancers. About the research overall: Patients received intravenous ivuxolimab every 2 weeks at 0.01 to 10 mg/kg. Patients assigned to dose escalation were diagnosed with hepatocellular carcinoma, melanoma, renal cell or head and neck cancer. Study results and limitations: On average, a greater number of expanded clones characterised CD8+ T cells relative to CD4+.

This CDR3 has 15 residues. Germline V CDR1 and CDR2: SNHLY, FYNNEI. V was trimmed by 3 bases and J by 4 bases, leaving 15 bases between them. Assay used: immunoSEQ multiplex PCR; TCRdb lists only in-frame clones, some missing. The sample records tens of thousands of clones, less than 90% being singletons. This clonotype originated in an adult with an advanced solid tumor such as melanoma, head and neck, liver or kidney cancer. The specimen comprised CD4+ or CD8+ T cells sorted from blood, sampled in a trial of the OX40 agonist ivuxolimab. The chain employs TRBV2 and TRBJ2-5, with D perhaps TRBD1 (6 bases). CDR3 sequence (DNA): TGTGCCAGCAGTGACGGACCTTTGGGGGCAGAGACCCAGTACTTC. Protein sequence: CASSDGPLGAETQYF.